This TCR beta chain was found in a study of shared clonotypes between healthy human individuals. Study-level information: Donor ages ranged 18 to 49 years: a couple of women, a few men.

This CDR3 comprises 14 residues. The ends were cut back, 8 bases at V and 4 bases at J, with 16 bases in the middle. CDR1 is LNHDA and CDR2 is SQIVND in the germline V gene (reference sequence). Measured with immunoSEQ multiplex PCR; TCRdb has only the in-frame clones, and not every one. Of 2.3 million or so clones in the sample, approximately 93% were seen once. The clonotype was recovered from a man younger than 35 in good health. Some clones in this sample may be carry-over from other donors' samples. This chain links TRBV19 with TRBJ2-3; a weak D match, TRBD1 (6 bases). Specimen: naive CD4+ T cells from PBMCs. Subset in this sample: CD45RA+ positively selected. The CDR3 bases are TGTGCCAGTTCTAACCAGGGGTCGGCAGATACGCAGTATTTT. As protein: CASSNQGSADTQYF.